The clone carrying this T cell receptor beta chain was seen a handful of times. This sample is drawn from a study of early T cells in non-severe SARS-CoV-2 infection. Study context: The chains were unpaired, and the sequenced material was bulk RNA from unsorted whole blood.

Individually, cDNA molecules had unique molecular identifiers attached to them. TCRdb independently ran MiXCR on the 5' RACE reads; one entry per CDR3 protein. Counted here are roughly 86,000 distinct CDR3 sequences, 5.5% to 7.5% occurring once; the ten biggest clones make up less than 9.5%. Trimming took 1 base from V and 7 from J; bases not matched to a gene: 8. Germline-derived CDR1 and CDR2 are MDHEN and SYDVKM. The CDR3 loop spans 16 amino acids. V gene TRBV28 combines with J gene TRBJ2-1; 9 nucleotides line up with TRBD2. Sequencing was performed on whole blood. This receptor was taken from an adult who was a healthcare worker with PCR-confirmed SARS-CoV-2 infection or an uninfected control (not recorded which). The CDR3 protein is CASSLLDSGGNNEQFF. Written as DNA, the CDR3 is TGTGCCAGCAGTTTATTAGATAGCGGGGGAAATAATGAGCAGTTCTTC.